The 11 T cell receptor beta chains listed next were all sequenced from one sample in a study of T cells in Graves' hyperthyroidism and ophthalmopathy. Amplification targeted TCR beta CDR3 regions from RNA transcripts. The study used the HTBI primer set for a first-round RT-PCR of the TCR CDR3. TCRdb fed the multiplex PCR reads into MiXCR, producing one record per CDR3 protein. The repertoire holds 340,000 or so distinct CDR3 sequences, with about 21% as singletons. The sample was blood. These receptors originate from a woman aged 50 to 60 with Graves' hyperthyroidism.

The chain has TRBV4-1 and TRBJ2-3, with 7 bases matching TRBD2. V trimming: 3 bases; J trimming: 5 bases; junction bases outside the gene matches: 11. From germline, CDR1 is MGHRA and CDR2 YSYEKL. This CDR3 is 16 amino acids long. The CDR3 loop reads CASSQALSGALDTQYF. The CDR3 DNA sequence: TGCGCCAGCAGCCAGGCCCTCAGCGGGGCGTTAGATACGCAGTATTTT.

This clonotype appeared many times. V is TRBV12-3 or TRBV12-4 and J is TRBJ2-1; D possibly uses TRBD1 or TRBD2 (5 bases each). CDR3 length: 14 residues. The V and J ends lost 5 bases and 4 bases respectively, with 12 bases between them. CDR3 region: CASSPGTEYNEQFF. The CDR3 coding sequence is TGTGCCAGCAGTCCCGGGACGGAATACAATGAGCAGTTCTTC.

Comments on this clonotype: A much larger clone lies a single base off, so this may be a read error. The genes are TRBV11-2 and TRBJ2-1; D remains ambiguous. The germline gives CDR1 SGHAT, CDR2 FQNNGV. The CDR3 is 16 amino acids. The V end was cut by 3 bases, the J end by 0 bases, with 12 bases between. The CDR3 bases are TGTGCCAGCAGCTTTTTGAGCACCAGCTCCTACAATGAGCAGTTCTTC. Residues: CASSFLSTSSYNEQFF.

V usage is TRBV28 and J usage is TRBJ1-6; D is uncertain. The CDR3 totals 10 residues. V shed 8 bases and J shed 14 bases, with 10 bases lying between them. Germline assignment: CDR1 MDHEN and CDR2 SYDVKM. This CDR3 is CASLGSALHF. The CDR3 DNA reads TGTGCCAGCTTGGGGTCGGCCCTCCACTTT.

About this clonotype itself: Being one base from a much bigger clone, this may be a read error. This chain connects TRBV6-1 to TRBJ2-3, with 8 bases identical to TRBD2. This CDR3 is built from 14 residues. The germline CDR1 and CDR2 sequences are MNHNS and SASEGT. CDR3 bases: TGTGCCTGCAGTGAAGCGGGGGGCACAGATACGCAGTATTTT. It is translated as CACSEAGGTDTQYF.

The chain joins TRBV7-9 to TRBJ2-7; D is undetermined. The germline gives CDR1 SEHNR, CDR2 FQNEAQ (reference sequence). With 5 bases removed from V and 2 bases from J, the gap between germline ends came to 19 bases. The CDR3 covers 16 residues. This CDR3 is CASSPLKDPRPYEQYF. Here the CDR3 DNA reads TGTGCCAGCAGCCCGCTAAAGGACCCCCGCCCCTACGAGCAGTACTTC.

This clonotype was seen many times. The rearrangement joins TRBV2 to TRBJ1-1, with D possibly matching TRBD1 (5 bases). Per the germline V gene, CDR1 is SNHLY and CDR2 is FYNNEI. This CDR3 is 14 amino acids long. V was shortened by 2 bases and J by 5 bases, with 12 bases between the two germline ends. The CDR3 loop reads CASSERSGHTEAFF. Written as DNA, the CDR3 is TGTGCCAGCAGTGAAAGGTCAGGGCATACTGAAGCTTTCTTT.

The CDR3 loop reads CASNDARGQPQHF. CDR3 DNA sequence: TGTGCCAGCAATGACGCCAGGGGACAGCCCCAGCATTTT. This chain joins TRBV6-2 or TRBV6-3 and TRBJ1-5, with D possibly TRBD1 on 6 matching bases. The CDR3 sequence is 13 residues long. The germline CDR1 and CDR2 sequences are MNHEY and SVGEGT. Trimming cost V 7 bases and J 7 bases, with 14 bases left between them.

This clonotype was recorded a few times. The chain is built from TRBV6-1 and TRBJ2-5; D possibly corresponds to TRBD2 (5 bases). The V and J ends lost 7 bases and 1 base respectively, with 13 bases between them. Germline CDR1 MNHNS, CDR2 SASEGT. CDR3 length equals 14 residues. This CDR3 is CASTPSRAQETQYF. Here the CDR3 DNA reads TGTGCCAGCACTCCATCGAGGGCCCAAGAGACCCAGTACTTC.

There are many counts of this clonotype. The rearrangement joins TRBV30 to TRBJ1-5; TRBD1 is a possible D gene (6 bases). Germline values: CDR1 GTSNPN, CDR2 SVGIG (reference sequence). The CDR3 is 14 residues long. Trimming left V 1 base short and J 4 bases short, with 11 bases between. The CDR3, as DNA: TGTGCCTGGAGTGGACAGGATAGAAATCAGCCCCAGCATTTT. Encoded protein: CAWSGQDRNQPQHF.

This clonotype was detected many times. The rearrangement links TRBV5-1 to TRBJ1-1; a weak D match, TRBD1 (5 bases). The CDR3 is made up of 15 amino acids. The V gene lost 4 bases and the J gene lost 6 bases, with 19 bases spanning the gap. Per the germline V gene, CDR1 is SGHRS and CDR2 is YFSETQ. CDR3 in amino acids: CASSVKQAARAEAFF. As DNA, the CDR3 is TGCGCCAGCAGCGTTAAACAGGCAGCGAGGGCTGAAGCTTTCTTT. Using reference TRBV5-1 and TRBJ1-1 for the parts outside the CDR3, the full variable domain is KAGVTQTPRYLIKTRGQQVTLSCSPISGHRSVSWYQQTPGQGLQFLFEYFSETQRNKGNFPGRFSGRQFSNSRSEMNVSTLELGDSALYLCASSVKQAARAEAFFGQGTRLTVV.